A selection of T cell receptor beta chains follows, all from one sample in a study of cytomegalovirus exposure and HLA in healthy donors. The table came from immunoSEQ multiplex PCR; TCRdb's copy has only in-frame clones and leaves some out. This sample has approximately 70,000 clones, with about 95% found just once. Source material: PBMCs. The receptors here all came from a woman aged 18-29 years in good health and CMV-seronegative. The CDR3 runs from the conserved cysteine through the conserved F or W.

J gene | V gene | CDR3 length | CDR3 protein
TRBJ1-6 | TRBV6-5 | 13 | CASRTEYNSPLHF
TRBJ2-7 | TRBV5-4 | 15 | CASSLGVGSSYEQYF
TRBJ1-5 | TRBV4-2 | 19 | CASSQDAPRQGSFNQPQHF
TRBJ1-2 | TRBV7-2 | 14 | CASSLDSSVYGYTF
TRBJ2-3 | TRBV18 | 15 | CASSPWTVDTDTQYF
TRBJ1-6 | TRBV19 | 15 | CASSFGQGNNSPLHF
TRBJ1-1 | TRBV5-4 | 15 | CASSGTQGLNLEAFF
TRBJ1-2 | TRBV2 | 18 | CASRPGLLPTRTDYGYTF
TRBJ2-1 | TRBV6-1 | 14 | CASGLSSSYNEQFF
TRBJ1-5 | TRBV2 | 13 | CAGTGNSNQPQHF
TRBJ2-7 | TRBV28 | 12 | CAITGGGNEQYF
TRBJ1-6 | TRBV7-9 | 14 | CASSLDRANSPLHF
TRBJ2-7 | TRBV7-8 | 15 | CASSPRIAETYEQYF
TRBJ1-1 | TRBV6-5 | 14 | CASRPMDRVGEAFF
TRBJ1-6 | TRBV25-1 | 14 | CASSATGTYSPLHF
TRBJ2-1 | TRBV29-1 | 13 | CSVEYGRGNEQFF
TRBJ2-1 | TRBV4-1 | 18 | CASSLPTSGGATYNEQFF
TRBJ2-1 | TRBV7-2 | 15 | CASSPSGAGYNEQFF
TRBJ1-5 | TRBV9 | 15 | CASSEGVTGNQPQHF
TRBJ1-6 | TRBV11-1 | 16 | CASSLSGGHGNSPLHF
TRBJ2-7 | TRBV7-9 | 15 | CASSRDRGRDYEQYF
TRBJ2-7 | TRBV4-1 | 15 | CASSQVGTGPYEQYF
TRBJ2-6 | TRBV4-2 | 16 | CASSQNRDSGANVLTF
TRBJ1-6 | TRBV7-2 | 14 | CASTFGTDNSPLHF
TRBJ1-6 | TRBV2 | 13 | CASKEQGTSPLHF
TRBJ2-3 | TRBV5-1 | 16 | CASSLTSGVSTDTQYF
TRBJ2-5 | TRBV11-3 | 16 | CASSPGLAGGAETQYF
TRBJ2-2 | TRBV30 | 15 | CASGRGGWNTGELFF
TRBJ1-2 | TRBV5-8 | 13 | CASSLEGDYGYTF